The 13 T cell receptor beta chains below all came from one sample that was sequenced in a study of T cells in Graves' hyperthyroidism and ophthalmopathy. From RNA transcripts, TCR beta CDR3 regions were amplified. TCR CDR3 regions were first amplified by RT-PCR with HTBI primers. One entry per CDR3 protein, called by TCRdb with MiXCR from the multiplex PCR reads. This table has about 380,000 distinct CDR3 sequences, approximately 17% appearing once. The sample consisted of blood. The receptors here all came from a man between 18 and 29 years old with Graves' ophthalmopathy.

In this sample, this clonotype turned up many times. The chain links TRBV12-3 or TRBV12-4 to TRBJ1-5; no clear D. CDR3 length: 15 amino acids. The ends were cut back, 2 bases at V and 5 bases at J, with 13 bases in the middle. This chain's CDR3 is CASSLLAGDHQPQHF. The CDR3 DNA sequence: TGTGCCAGCAGTTTATTGGCAGGAGACCATCAGCCCCAGCATTTT.

This clonotype was counted ten times or more. The CDR3 is CASSESGAGYTF. As DNA, the CDR3 is TGTGCCAGCAGTGAATCAGGGGCCGGCTACACCTTC. The rearrangement links TRBV2 to TRBJ1-2; weak D call: TRBD1 (6 bases). The CDR3 runs 12 residues. CDR1 and CDR2 (germline): SNHLY, FYNNEI. V was trimmed by 2 bases and J by 8 bases, leaving 9 bases between them.

This clonotype has a handful of counts. The genes are TRBV6-1 and TRBJ1-2; 9 bases map to TRBD1. Germline V gene lookup returns CDR1 MNHNS and CDR2 SASEGT. Trimming removed 2 bases from V and 5 bases from J; junction bases left unmatched: 9. CDR3 length equals 16 residues. The CDR3 coding sequence is TGTGCCAGCAGTGAACCTTCCGGGACAGGGTTGTATGGCTACACCTTC. Translating gives CASSEPSGTGLYGYTF.

This clonotype was seen repeatedly, ten times or more. The V gene is TRBV6-1, the J gene TRBJ1-1; D ambiguous. This CDR3 comprises 14 residues. CDR1 is MNHNS and CDR2 is SASEGT in the germline V gene. The V and J ends lost 4 bases and 7 bases respectively, with 16 bases between them. CDR3 sequence reads: CASSATQGNGEAFF. The DNA for the CDR3 is TGTGCCAGCAGTGCAACACAAGGAAACGGTGAAGCTTTCTTT.

This clonotype came up many times. The chain couples TRBV18 to TRBJ1-1, with unresolved D. Trimming took 0 bases from V and 4 from J, leaving 6 bases between them. Germline CDR1 reads KGHSH; CDR2 reads LQKENI. The CDR3 loop spans 13 amino acids. The DNA for the CDR3 is TGTGCCAGCTCACCACCCCCGCCCACTGAAGCTTTCTTT. Protein product: CASSPPPPTEAFF.

The sample holds many counts of this clonotype. V usage is TRBV6-2 or TRBV6-3 and J usage is TRBJ1-6, with D perhaps matching TRBD1 (5 bases). V dropped 5 bases and J dropped 7 bases, with 12 bases sitting between them. Germline V gene sequence: CDR1 MNHEY, CDR2 SVGEGT. There are 14 residues in the CDR3. CDR3 region: CASSTGTTNSPLHF. CDR3 sequence (DNA): TGTGCCAGCAGTACCGGGACCACAAATTCACCCCTCCACTTT.

This clonotype occurred many times. The chain recombines TRBV13 with TRBJ1-1; tentatively, D is TRBD1 (6 bases). The length of the CDR3 is 13 residues. From germline, CDR1 is PRHDT and CDR2 FYEKMQ (reference sequence). The V end lost 1 base, the J end lost 5 bases, and 8 bases lay between the germline ends. The chain's CDR3 is CASSLATGTEAFF. Here the CDR3 DNA reads TGTGCCAGCAGCTTAGCCACAGGGACTGAAGCTTTCTTT.

This clonotype has at least ten counts. The chain employs TRBV7-9 and TRBJ2-7, with D perhaps matching TRBD2 (7 bases). There are 15 residues in the CDR3. Germline V CDR1 and CDR2: SEHNR, FQNEAQ (reference sequence). Trimming cost V 5 bases and J 1 base, with 15 bases left between them. The CDR3 sequence: CASSPRGGPSYEQYF. The CDR3 DNA follows: TGTGCCAGCAGCCCGAGGGGGGGCCCTTCCTACGAGCAGTACTTC.

This clonotype came up many times. The chain is built from TRBV2 and TRBJ1-6; D unclear. The CDR3 totals 12 residues. Germline V gene sequence: CDR1 SNHLY, CDR2 FYNNEI. V gave up 7 bases and J gave up 14 bases, with 15 bases separating them. This CDR3 is CASNSGHGTLHF. The CDR3 region has the DNA TGTGCCAGCAATTCCGGCCACGGGACCCTCCACTTT.

This clonotype was picked up a small number of times. V is TRBV10-3 and J is TRBJ1-5; D may be TRBD1 (6 bases). V was shortened by 5 bases and J by 7 bases, with 12 bases between the two germline ends. The CDR3 runs 13 residues. Germline V lookup: CDR1 ENHRY, CDR2 SYGVKD. CDR3 nucleotides: TGTGCCATCAGTTATAGGGGGGAACAGCCCCAGCATTTT. Its translation: CAISYRGEQPQHF.

The table lists this clonotype with a few counts. The rearrangement uses TRBV5-4 and TRBJ2-3, with D perhaps given as TRBD1 or TRBD2 (6 bases each). V shed 5 bases and J shed 5 bases, with 18 bases lying between them. Germline V gene sequence: CDR1 SGHNT, CDR2 YYREEE (reference sequence). CDR3 size: 15 residues. CDR3 nucleotides: TGTGCCAGCAGGAGGGGCGGCAGGGGAGGAGATACGCAGTATTTT. Residues: CASRRGGRGGDTQYF.

This clonotype was picked up many times. The rearrangement links TRBV12-3 or TRBV12-4 to TRBJ2-1; D not resolved. This CDR3 region has 16 residues. V lost 5 bases and J 9 bases, leaving 23 bases between the germline ends. In DNA, the CDR3 is TGTGCCAGCAGTACCCCGGGCGCGTGGCCATATGGTGAGCAGTTCTTC. As protein: CASSTPGAWPYGEQFF.

In this sample, this clonotype turned up many times. At one of its ends the junction is not consistent with the germline gene, which may arise from a read error. This sequence joins TRBV20-1 and TRBJ1-2; D is uncertain. CDR3 length: 13 amino acids. Germline assignment: CDR1 DFQATT and CDR2 SNEGSKA (reference sequence). CDR3 sequence (DNA): TGCAGTGCTGGAGAGAAGCTCGATGGGGGCTACACCTTC. The encoded protein is CSAGEKLDGGYTF.